A single sample is the source of the 15 T cell receptor beta chains below, sequenced in a study of blood T cell repertoires in COVID-19. This table comes from immunoSEQ multiplex PCR, and its TCRdb copy is limited to in-frame clones, with some not included. There are about 300,000 clones in the sample; more than 75% occur only once, and roughly 1.6% lies in the top ten. Source material: peripheral blood. The receptors stem from a woman in her 50s with acute or convalescent COVID-19.

V and J are TRBV7-3 and TRBJ1-2, with unresolved D. V was cut by 4 bases and J by 4 bases, with 10 bases left in between. This CDR3 contains 13 residues. Germline CDR1 and CDR2: SGHTA and FQGTGA. In nucleotides, the CDR3 is TGTGCCAGCAGCTCGAACGGAGGCTATGGCTACACCTTC. This gives the protein CASSSNGGYGYTF. The variable domain in full, completed from reference TRBV7-3 and TRBJ1-2, reads GAGVSQTPSNKVTEKGKYVELRCDPISGHTALYWYRQSLGQGPEFLIYFQGTGAADDSGLPNDRFFAVRPEGSVSTLKIQRTERGDSAVYLCASSSNGGYGYTFGSGTRLTVV.

The chain employs TRBV5-1 and TRBJ2-7; D call uncertain. V gave up 4 bases and J gave up 4 bases, with 18 bases separating them. The CDR3 sequence is 15 residues long. CDR1 is SGHRS, CDR2 YFSETQ, per germline. CDR3 sequence (DNA): TGCGCCAGCAGCCCTGATGCTAATAAACCATACGAGCAGTACTTC. It encodes CASSPDANKPYEQYF.

The table lists this clone with a count of one. This rearrangement joins TRBV27 to TRBJ2-7; 8 nucleotides line up with TRBD1. V lost 5 bases to trimming and J lost 3 bases; unmatched junction nucleotides: 18. CDR3 length equals 18 residues. Per the germline V gene, CDR1 is MNHEY and CDR2 is SMNVEV (reference sequence). CDR3 bases: TGTGCCAGCAGTGACACCGGGACAGGCCACCCTCGTCGCTACGAGCAGTACTTC. This encodes CASSDTGTGHPRRYEQYF.

This clone was recorded once. V is TRBV5-1 and J is TRBJ1-4; D call uncertain. The CDR3 is 15 residues long. Germline V CDR1 and CDR2: SGHRS, YFSETQ. V lost 3 bases, J lost 0 bases, and 9 bases lay in between. The CDR3 DNA is TGCGCCAGCAGCTCGCTAGAAGCAACTAATGAAAAACTGTTTTTT. It yields the protein CASSSLEATNEKLFF.

The rearrangement uses TRBV24-1 and TRBJ1-4; D is possibly TRBD1 (6 bases). This CDR3 is built from 16 residues. Trimming took 9 bases from V and 8 from J, leaving 24 bases between them. Germline assignment: CDR1 KGHDR and CDR2 SFDVKD. CDR3 in DNA: TGTGCCACCCCAGTTCGACAGCGGGGGGCCCAAGAAAAACTGTTTTTT. The encoded protein is CATPVRQRGAQEKLFF.

This chain uses TRBV5-8 with TRBJ2-5, with D possibly TRBD2 on 5 matching bases. This CDR3 spans 16 amino acids. V was cut by 1 base and J by 7 bases, with 20 bases left in between. From germline, CDR1 is SGHTS and CDR2 YDEGEE. The CDR3 region has the DNA TGTGCCAGCAGCTTGATTTCGGGGTATCCAAGATCGACCCAGTACTTC. It specifies CASSLISGYPRSTQYF.

DNA for the CDR3: TGTGCCAGTAGTCCGATGTCACAGGGGACTAGGTATGGCTACACCTTC. Translated, it gives CASSPMSQGTRYGYTF. J is TRBJ1-2 and V is TRBV19; 7 bases are shared with TRBD1. Germline assignment: CDR1 LNHDA and CDR2 SQIVND (reference sequence). The CDR3 covers 16 residues. Unmatched junction bases numbered 14, after V lost 5 bases and J lost 5 bases.

The chain joins TRBV28 to TRBJ1-3; 7 bases are a match to TRBD1. Germline CDR1 is MDHEN and CDR2 is SYDVKM. This CDR3 has 15 amino acids. V gave up 7 bases and J gave up 0 bases; unmatched junction bases: 6. CDR3 nucleotides: TGTGCCAGCATAACCGGGACAGCCTCTGGAAACACCATATATTTT. Protein product: CASITGTASGNTIYF.

J is TRBJ1-2 and V is TRBV10-3, with TRBD1 identical over 9 bases. V lost 10 bases to trimming and J lost 4 bases; unmatched junction nucleotides: 7. The CDR3 is 13 residues long. Germline assignment: CDR1 ENHRY and CDR2 SYGVKD. CDR3 protein: CATTPGQGYGYTF. The DNA for the CDR3 is TGTGCCACCACGCCGGGACAGGGCTATGGCTACACCTTC.

The chain combines TRBV4-1 with TRBJ2-5, with no clear D. This CDR3 is built from 15 residues. CDR1 and CDR2 from the germline V gene are MGHRA and YSYEKL. Trimming pared 1 base from V and 1 base from J, leaving 10 bases between. The CDR3 reads CASSQGAAAQETQYF. Written as DNA, the CDR3 is TGCGCCAGCAGCCAAGGTGCGGCAGCCCAAGAGACCCAGTACTTC.

The chain links TRBV9 to TRBJ2-1, with TRBD2 matching 14 bases. The CDR3 runs 17 residues. V was pared by 4 bases and J by 7 bases, with 10 bases of the junction left unmatched. Germline V lookup: CDR1 SGDLS, CDR2 YYNGEE. The CDR3 spells CASSPGTSGRLANEQFF. CDR3 sequence (DNA): TGTGCCAGCAGCCCTGGGACTAGCGGGAGACTGGCTAATGAGCAGTTCTTC.

The rearrangement links TRBV5-1 to TRBJ2-1; 15 bases line up with TRBD2. The CDR3 spans 21 residues. V dropped 2 bases and J dropped 2; count of bases not matched to a gene: 14. Per the germline V gene, CDR1 is SGHRS and CDR2 is YFSETQ. The CDR3 region has the DNA TGCGCCAGCAGCTTAAAACCGGGACTAGCGGGAGGTGGTATAACCTACAATGAGCAGTTCTTC. Protein product: CASSLKPGLAGGGITYNEQFF. Based on the CDR3 plus reference TRBV5-1 and TRBJ2-1, the full variable domain is KAGVTQTPRYLIKTRGQQVTLSCSPISGHRSVSWYQQTPGQGLQFLFEYFSETQRNKGNFPGRFSGRQFSNSRSEMNVSTLELGDSALYLCASSLKPGLAGGGITYNEQFFGPGTRLTVL.

The chain recombines TRBV6-6 with TRBJ1-6, with D perhaps matching TRBD1 (6 bases). Trimming stripped 5 bases from V and 0 bases from J, with 17 bases between. The CDR3 totals 18 residues. Per germline, CDR1 MNHNY and CDR2 SVGAGI (reference sequence). The CDR3 DNA sequence: TGTGCCAGCAGTCTCCGGACAGTACCTAGCTCCTATAATTCACCCCTCCACTTT. Its translation: CASSLRTVPSSYNSPLHF.

V and J are TRBV24-1 and TRBJ2-2; D might be TRBD2 (6 bases). Looked up from germline, CDR1 is KGHDR and CDR2 is SFDVKD. This CDR3 spans 17 amino acids. V lost 1 base to trimming and J lost 1 base, with 12 bases between them. The chain's CDR3 is CATSDFLTSLNTGELFF. CDR3 bases: TGTGCCACCAGTGATTTCCTCACTAGCTTGAACACCGGGGAGCTGTTTTTT.

Remarks on this clone: Other DNA sequences of this sample code for an identical CDR3. The chain employs TRBV28 and TRBJ2-7, with D possibly being TRBD2 (5 bases). The CDR3 is 13 residues long. Germline V gene sequence: CDR1 MDHEN, CDR2 SYDVKM. Trimming removed 2 bases from V and 0 bases from J, with 5 bases in between. This chain's CDR3 is CASSLRGSYEQYF. CDR3 nucleotide sequence: TGTGCCAGCAGTTTACGGGGCTCCTACGAGCAGTACTTC. Filled out from reference TRBV28 and TRBJ2-7, the complete variable domain reads DVKVTQSSRYLVKRTGEKVFLECVQDMDHENMFWYRQDPGLGLRLIYFSYDVKMKEKGDIPEGYSVSREKKERFSLILESASTNQTSMYLCASSLRGSYEQYFGPGTRLTVT.